This T cell receptor (beta chain) came from a study of identical twins. In TCRdb, the 5' RACE reads were re-called with MiXCR into one record per CDR3 protein. The table lists 400,000 to 550,000 distinct CDR3 sequences, 24% of them singletons. Healthy Caucasians made up all donors. Germline V CDR1 and CDR2: ENHRY, SYGVKD. The ends lost 7 bases at V and 14 bases at J; junction bases unmatched: 11. The CDR3 has 13 amino acids. This clonotype was seen more than once but under ten times. No antigen is known for it. Findings and limits, study-wide: Model-predicted out-of-frame TCR alpha sharing fell below observed values in monozygotic twins. Fewer insertions characterized abundant cord blood beta clonotypes, whereas memory repertoires showed none.

A further study also used this sample, focusing on T cells expressing NK-cell markers. That paper notes: Dominant NKG2C+ clonotype frequencies of roughly 1.0-7.0% of CD8+ T cells were measured in over five donors.

The J gene is TRBJ2-1, the V gene TRBV10-3; TRBD2 matches 10 bases. The clonotype was recovered from a woman between 18 and 29 years old in good health. Sequencing used CD4+ T cells sorted from blood. The chain's CDR3 is CAITDSGGSTEFF. CDR3 coding DNA: TGTGCCATCACAGATAGCGGGGGGTCCACCGAGTTCTTC.